This T cell receptor beta chain was observed in a study of Graves' ophthalmopathy and Graves' hyperthyroidism. Study results and caveats: Blood also held most thyroid clonotypes expanded above 0.001 frequency.

This clonotype was detected a few times. Antigen unknown. This CDR3 comprises 13 residues. V lost 4 bases to trimming and J lost 8 bases; unmatched junction nucleotides: 4. CDR1 and CDR2 from the germline V gene are KGHDR and SFDVKD. Aged 18 to 65, hyperthyroidism patients had been newly diagnosed, with under 2 months' duration. Amplification of the TCR beta CDR3 regions used RNA transcripts (as template). HTBI primers served in a first-round RT-PCR, which a second-round multiplex PCR followed. TCRdb re-derived calls from the multiplex PCR reads in MiXCR, one entry per CDR3 protein. The table has 500,000 to 700,000 distinct CDR3 sequences, about two fifths seen once.

Sequencing used peripheral blood or thyroid tissue (not recorded which). This receptor was identified in an adult man with Graves' hyperthyroidism. The rearrangement links TRBV24-1 to TRBJ2-1, with 7 positions matching TRBD1. CDR3 in DNA: TGTGCCACCAGTGACCGCGACAGGGATGAGCAGTTCTTC. It specifies CATSDRDRDEQFF.